The 31 T cell receptor beta chains below come from one sample, sequenced in a study of CD8+ T cells in alopecia areata. The treatment was: oral pan-JAK inhibitor, 5-10 mg twice daily. It was cDNA, reverse transcribed from extracted RNA, that served as the sequencing template. The method was immunoSEQ multiplex PCR; TCRdb's version includes in-frame clones alone and lacks a portion of them. The sample shows around 290,000 clones, roughly 50% of them seen only once. This specimen consisted of CD4+ T cells sorted from blood, obtained at week 24, from a patient treated with tofacitinib. The receptors here all came from a human donor with alopecia areata.

This clone has a count of ten or more. V is TRBV28 and J is TRBJ1-1, with D unresolved. The CDR3 has 15 amino acids. Trimming shortened V by 2 bases and J by 5 bases, and 15 bases separated the two germline ends. CDR1 and CDR2 (germline): MDHEN, SYDVKM. The CDR3: CASSLAVAASTEAFF. In DNA form, the CDR3 reads TGTGCCAGCAGTTTAGCAGTCGCGGCCAGTACTGAAGCTTTCTTT.

V usage is TRBV10-3 and J usage is TRBJ2-2; D not resolved. Germline V CDR1 and CDR2: ENHRY, SYGVKD. Trimming stripped 6 bases from V and 2 bases from J, with 10 bases between. The CDR3 sequence is 14 residues long. The CDR3 loop is CAISPGRNTGELFF. CDR3 nucleotide sequence: TGTGCCATCAGCCCAGGCCGAAACACCGGGGAGCTGTTTTTT.

This clone was picked up one time. The V call is TRBV4-2, the J call TRBJ2-5; tentative D call: TRBD1 (5 bases). Trimming removed 4 bases from V and 4 bases from J, with 13 bases in between. The CDR3 covers 14 residues. From germline, CDR1 is LGHNA and CDR2 YNFKEQ. CDR3 bases: TGTGCCAGCAGCCGAGGATATCAGGGAGAGACCCAGTACTTC. Translation gives CASSRGYQGETQYF.

Only a few counts were recorded for this clone. The J gene is TRBJ1-1, the V gene TRBV15; D is perhaps TRBD1 (6 bases). This CDR3 is 15 amino acids long. V was cut by 3 bases and J by 5 bases, with 16 bases left in between. Germline CDR1 is LNHNV and CDR2 is YYDKDF (reference sequence). The CDR3 DNA reads TGTGCCACCAGCAGGAGGGTAACAGGGCTTACTGAAGCTTTCTTT. Its translation is CATSRRVTGLTEAFF.

This chain joins TRBV25-1 and TRBJ1-2, with 9 bases fitting TRBD1. Germline V gives CDR1 MGHDK, CDR2 SYGVNS. V lost 7 bases, J lost 5 bases, and 14 bases stayed unmatched. The CDR3 spans 16 residues. CDR3 protein: CASKWDRDVWGYGYTF. For the CDR3, the DNA is TGTGCCAGCAAATGGGACAGGGACGTCTGGGGGTATGGCTACACCTTC.

The genes are TRBV6-5 and TRBJ1-2, with 7 bases fitting TRBD1. From germline, CDR1 is MNHEY and CDR2 SVGAGI. This CDR3 comprises 14 residues. The trim removed 6 bases at V and 7 bases at J, leaving 11 bases unmatched. As DNA, the CDR3 is TGTGCCAGCAGCCCCCGAACAGGGGAGGCTGGCTACACCTTC. Amino acids: CASSPRTGEAGYTF.

In DNA, the CDR3 is TGTGCCAGCAGCTACGGGGGGACCCAGTACTTC. This translates into CASSYGGTQYF. V is TRBV7-2 and J is TRBJ2-5, with a weak D call TRBD2 (6 bases). The V gene lost 4 bases and the J gene lost 7 bases, with 7 bases spanning the gap. This CDR3 comprises 11 residues. Germline V gene sequence: CDR1 SGHTA, CDR2 FQGNSA.

The chain uses TRBV5-1 and TRBJ2-5; 8 nucleotides align to TRBD2. CDR1 and CDR2 from the germline V gene are SGHRS and YFSETQ. The CDR3 sequence is 16 residues long. The V segment lost 1 base and the J segment 1 base; nucleotides outside the gene matches: 6. The CDR3 nucleotides are TGCGCCAGCAGCTTGCGGGGGGGTCGGGTCCAAGAGACCCAGTACTTC. Translation gives CASSLRGGRVQETQYF.

V usage is TRBV28 and J usage is TRBJ2-6; D possibly corresponds to TRBD1 (6 bases). Germline V gives CDR1 MDHEN, CDR2 SYDVKM. V lost 4 bases and J lost 3, with 13 bases in between. This CDR3 comprises 16 residues. CDR3 coding DNA: TGTGCCAGCAGTTCCAGGGGAACAGATGGGGCCAACGTCCTGACTTTC. This codes for CASSSRGTDGANVLTF.

The J gene is TRBJ2-3, the V gene TRBV30; TRBD2 matches at 12 bases. This CDR3 region has 14 residues. V was clipped by 1 base and J by 9 bases; unmatched bases: 5. The germline V gene has CDR1 GTSNPN and CDR2 SVGIG (reference sequence). CDR3 residues: CAWSGLAGAGTQYF. CDR3 in DNA: TGTGCCTGGAGTGGACTAGCGGGGGCCGGCACGCAGTATTTT. The entire variable domain, with the rest obtained from reference TRBV30 and TRBJ2-3, is as follows: SQTIHQWPATLVQPVGSPLSLECTVEGTSNPNLYWYRQAAGRGLQLLFYSVGIGQISSEVPQNLSASRPQDRQFILSSKKLLLSDSGFYLCAWSGLAGAGTQYFGPGTRLTVL.

On this clone itself: Other DNA sequences within the sample encode an identical CDR3. The chain combines TRBV29-1 with TRBJ1-1; the match to TRBD1 covers 9 bases. V gave up 6 bases and J gave up 2 bases; unmatched junction bases: 4. From germline, CDR1 is SQVTM and CDR2 ANQGSEA. This CDR3 has 13 residues. The CDR3 reads CSVPGQGNTEAFF. CDR3 nucleotide sequence: TGCAGCGTGCCGGGACAGGGAAACACTGAAGCTTTCTTT.

This sequence joins TRBV18 and TRBJ2-3, with D uncertain. The CDR3 extends over 11 amino acids. V was trimmed by 2 bases and J by 6 bases, leaving 3 bases between them. Germline V CDR1 and CDR2: KGHSH, LQKENI. The CDR3 sequence is CASSPKDTQYF. In nucleotides, the CDR3 is TGTGCCAGCTCACCAAAGGATACGCAGTATTTT.

This clone was seen a handful of times. V gene TRBV5-1 combines with J gene TRBJ2-3, with D unresolved. Trimming shortened V by 5 bases and J by 2 bases, and 12 bases separated the two germline ends. CDR1 and CDR2 (germline): SGHRS, YFSETQ. The CDR3 runs 14 residues. CDR3 sequence (DNA): TGCGCCAGCAGTTTTTCCGGTTTCACAGATACGCAGTATTTT. Encoded protein: CASSFSGFTDTQYF.

The sample holds a few counts of this clone. This sequence joins TRBV6-6 and TRBJ2-1; no definite D call. The V gene's germline CDR1 is MNHNY and CDR2 SVGAGI (reference sequence). The ends were cut back, 2 bases at V and 0 bases at J, with 5 bases in the middle. The CDR3 has 14 amino acids. The CDR3 spells CASSYKYSYNEQFF. DNA for the CDR3: TGTGCCAGCAGTTACAAGTACTCCTACAATGAGCAGTTCTTC.

A few counts support this clone. V and J are TRBV13 and TRBJ2-5; D tentatively reads TRBD1 or TRBD2 (6 bases each). Trimming removed 2 bases from V and 5 bases from J, with 12 bases in between. Germline values: CDR1 PRHDT, CDR2 FYEKMQ (reference sequence). CDR3 size: 14 residues. CDR3 nucleotides: TGTGCCAGCAGCTTACCCGGGGGCGGGGAGACCCAGTACTTC. This encodes CASSLPGGGETQYF.

V gene TRBV4-3 combines with J gene TRBJ2-5; D is possibly TRBD2 (5 bases). The CDR3 sequence is 13 residues long. The germline V gene encodes CDR1 LGHNA and CDR2 YSLEER. Deletions cut 2 bases from V and 5 bases from J, with 9 bases between. CDR3: CASSQSSGETQYF. The DNA of the CDR3 is TGCGCCAGCAGCCAAAGCTCGGGGGAGACCCAGTACTTC.

This clone showed up just a few times. The chain uses TRBV5-1 and TRBJ2-1; TRBD2 matches at 7 bases. CDR3 length: 14 amino acids. Losses at the gene ends were 5 bases for V and 1 base for J; bases not matched to a gene: 3. Germline-derived CDR1 and CDR2 are SGHRS and YFSETQ. CDR3 DNA: TGCGCCAGCAGGCTAGCGGTTTCCTACAATGAGCAGTTCTTC. It encodes CASRLAVSYNEQFF.

This chain links TRBV5-1 with TRBJ1-1; 9 nucleotides agree with TRBD1. The V segment lost 5 bases and the J segment 4 bases; nucleotides outside the gene matches: 6. Per the germline V gene, CDR1 is SGHRS and CDR2 is YFSETQ. The CDR3 loop spans 14 amino acids. The CDR3 reads CASSRTGVGTEAFF. The CDR3 DNA sequence: TGCGCCAGCAGTCGGACAGGGGTTGGCACTGAAGCTTTCTTT.

This rearrangement joins TRBV27 to TRBJ2-7; D gene unclear. Trimming removed 5 bases from V and 4 bases from J, with 12 bases in between. CDR3 length: 13 amino acids. The V gene's germline CDR1 is MNHEY and CDR2 SMNVEV (reference sequence). Written as DNA, the CDR3 is TGTGCCAGCAGTCCGACGCCGATTTACGAGCAGTACTTC. Protein product: CASSPTPIYEQYF.

This clone was seen only a few times. The gene calls are TRBV4-2 and TRBJ2-7; D ambiguous. V lost 0 bases and J lost 2, with 5 bases in between. The CDR3 loop spans 13 amino acids. The germline V gene encodes CDR1 LGHNA and CDR2 YNFKEQ. In DNA form, the CDR3 reads TGTGCCAGCAGCCAAGAACCCCCCTACGAGCAGTACTTC. Translation gives CASSQEPPYEQYF.

This chain connects TRBV4-2 to TRBJ2-5; D unresolved. V was cut by 0 bases and J by 4 bases, with 15 bases left in between. Germline V gives CDR1 LGHNA, CDR2 YNFKEQ. The CDR3 is made up of 16 amino acids. CDR3 DNA sequence: TGTGCCAGCAGCCAAGAAGTTGAGGAGTACTTAGAGACCCAGTACTTC. Its protein product is CASSQEVEEYLETQYF.

J is TRBJ1-2 and V is TRBV6-6; 7 bases fit TRBD1. Unmatched junction bases numbered 9, after V lost 6 bases and J lost 5 bases. From germline, CDR1 is MNHNY and CDR2 SVGAGI (reference sequence). The CDR3 is 14 amino acids. The CDR3 loop reads CASRLSTGSYGYTF. CDR3 DNA: TGTGCCAGCAGGCTCTCGACAGGGAGTTATGGCTACACCTTC.

Points on this clone: The same CDR3 is also encoded by other DNA sequences in this sample. This chain joins TRBV30 and TRBJ2-7; possibly TRBD2 for D (7 bases). CDR3 length equals 14 residues. With 2 bases removed from V and 1 base from J, the gap between germline ends came to 12 bases. Germline CDR1 is GTSNPN and CDR2 is SVGIG (reference sequence). The CDR3 DNA is TGTGCCTGGAGTAGGGGGGGGACATCCTACGAGCAGTACTTC. Translated, it gives CAWSRGGTSYEQYF.

This chain links TRBV6-6 with TRBJ1-2, with 7 bases fitting TRBD1. The V and J ends lost 4 bases and 2 bases, in that order; junction bases with no gene match: 4. Germline V gene lookup returns CDR1 MNHNY and CDR2 SVGAGI (reference sequence). CDR3 length: 14 amino acids. The CDR3 bases are TGTGCCAGCAGTTCCCCCAGGGGGAACTATGGCTACACCTTC. This translates into CASSSPRGNYGYTF.

The chain uses TRBV5-4 and TRBJ2-7; 11 nucleotides match TRBD2. This CDR3 contains 14 residues. Germline V gene sequence: CDR1 SGHNT, CDR2 YYREEE (reference sequence). With 1 base clipped from V and 7 bases from J, the junction kept 4 bases outside the gene matches. The CDR3 sequence is CASSLTGTSGEQYF. CDR3 in DNA: TGTGCCAGCAGCTTGACTGGGACTAGCGGAGAGCAGTACTTC.

The chain is built from TRBV27 and TRBJ2-2, with TRBD1 as a possible D gene (6 bases). CDR1 is MNHEY, CDR2 SMNVEV, per germline (reference sequence). Trimming left V 9 bases short and J 4 bases short, with 15 bases between. This CDR3 is 14 amino acids long. CDR3 nucleotide sequence: TGTGCCAGTTCCCTTAACAGGGTCACCGGGGAGCTGTTTTTT. Encoded protein: CASSLNRVTGELFF.

There are a few counts of this clone. The J gene is TRBJ2-5, the V gene TRBV14, with D tentatively TRBD1 (5 bases). The CDR3 consists of 15 residues. Germline values: CDR1 SGHDN, CDR2 FVKESK. Between the trimmed V and J ends, which lost 4 bases and 4 bases, there was a span of 16 bases. The CDR3 nucleotides are TGTGCCAGCAGCCTACCACAGGCTGGGCGAGAGACCCAGTACTTC. Translating gives CASSLPQAGRETQYF.

J is TRBJ1-1 and V is TRBV18; D gene ambiguous. The length of the CDR3 is 14 residues. V lost 2 bases, J lost 0 bases, and 7 bases lay in between. Germline-derived CDR1 and CDR2 are KGHSH and LQKENI. Written as DNA, the CDR3 is TGTGCCAGCTCACCAGGTTCGATGAACACTGAAGCTTTCTTT. Translation gives CASSPGSMNTEAFF.

The chain couples TRBV30 to TRBJ2-5, with 11 nucleotides matching TRBD2. The J segment lost 4 bases and the V segment lost 7 bases, leaving 11 bases of the junction unmatched. Per germline, CDR1 GTSNPN and CDR2 SVGIG (reference sequence). The CDR3 loop spans 15 amino acids. The chain's CDR3 is CALTSGAVPGETQYF. DNA for the CDR3: TGTGCCTTGACTAGCGGGGCGGTCCCGGGAGAGACCCAGTACTTC.

This rearrangement joins TRBV6-5 to TRBJ2-5; 10 nucleotides agree with TRBD1. The CDR3 extends over 14 amino acids. V shed 6 bases and J 5 bases; nucleotides not matched to a gene: 6. Looked up from germline, CDR1 is MNHEY and CDR2 is SVGAGI. Here the CDR3 DNA reads TGTGCCAGCAGACCGGGACAGGGGTGGGAGACCCAGTACTTC. Amino acids: CASRPGQGWETQYF.

A few counts support this clone. The chain is built from TRBV7-8 and TRBJ2-6; D remains ambiguous. Trimming shortened V by 1 base and J by 4 bases, and 8 bases separated the two germline ends. In germline, CDR1 is SGHVS, CDR2 FQNEAQ. This CDR3 is built from 15 residues. CDR3 amino acids: CASSLGGSGANVLTF. The DNA for the CDR3 is TGTGCCAGCAGCTTAGGTGGTTCCGGGGCCAACGTCCTGACTTTC.